These T cell receptor beta chains were read from a single sample in a study of blood T cell repertoires in COVID-19. Libraries were prepared by immunoSEQ multiplex PCR; TCRdb keeps only in-frame clonotypes and omits some of them. The sample carries about 440,000 clones, around 91% recorded once. Sequenced material: PBMCs or T cells enriched from blood (not recorded which). The receptors stem from a man aged 18 to 29 who had recovered from COVID-19. CDR3s include the opening cysteine and the closing phenylalanine or tryptophan. D genes are given only for firm matches. The size field is filled for only some rows; it gives once, few, many or a size class.

cdr3_aa: CASSEHEGTEAFF
cdr3_nt: TGTGCCAGCAGCGAACACGAGGGCACTGAAGCTTTCTTT
v_call: TRBV6-4
j_call: TRBJ1-1
clone_size: once
d_call: NA

cdr3_aa: CASRKQLPGGKLFF
cdr3_nt: TGTGCCAGCAGGAAACAACTCCCGGGGGGAAAACTGTTTTTT
v_call: TRBV27
j_call: TRBJ1-4
clone_size: NA
d_call: NA

cdr3_aa: CASSLVAGGYEQYF
cdr3_nt: TGTGCCAGCAGTTTAGTCGCGGGAGGGTACGAGCAGTACTTC
v_call: TRBV28
j_call: TRBJ2-7
clone_size: NA
d_call: TRBD2

cdr3_aa: CASGTGSSYNEQFF
cdr3_nt: TGTGCCAGCGGGACTGGATCCTCCTACAATGAGCAGTTCTTC
v_call: TRBV27
j_call: TRBJ2-1
clone_size: NA
d_call: NA

cdr3_aa: CASSLELAYNEQFF
cdr3_nt: TGCGCCAGCAGCTTGGAGCTAGCCTACAATGAGCAGTTCTTC
v_call: TRBV5-1
j_call: TRBJ2-1
clone_size: many
d_call: NA

cdr3_aa: CASSLADRAYGYTF
cdr3_nt: TGCGCCAGCAGCTTGGCGGACAGGGCCTATGGCTACACCTTC
v_call: TRBV5-1
j_call: TRBJ1-2
clone_size: NA
d_call: TRBD1

cdr3_aa: CASSLFGGETQYF
cdr3_nt: TGCGCCAGCAGCTTATTTGGGGGGGAGACCCAGTACTTC
v_call: TRBV5-1
j_call: TRBJ2-5
clone_size: NA
d_call: NA

cdr3_aa: CASSNRQGGGTDTQYF
cdr3_nt: TGTGCCAGCAGTAACCGACAGGGTGGAGGGACAGATACGCAGTATTTT
v_call: TRBV6-9
j_call: TRBJ2-3
clone_size: NA
d_call: NA

cdr3_aa: CASSQDRGLAGTDTQYF
cdr3_nt: TGTGCCAGCAGCCAAGATAGGGGACTAGCGGGGACAGATACGCAGTATTTT
v_call: TRBV3-1/TRBV3-2
j_call: TRBJ2-3
clone_size: NA
d_call: TRBD2

cdr3_aa: CASSVDEGGQYEQYF
cdr3_nt: TGTGCCAGCAGCGTAGATGAGGGAGGGCAGTACGAGCAGTACTTC
v_call: TRBV9
j_call: TRBJ2-7
clone_size: NA
d_call: TRBD2

cdr3_aa: CASSLSGDRDNSPLHF
cdr3_nt: TGTGCCAGCAGTTTATCGGGAGACAGGGATAATTCACCCCTCCACTTT
v_call: TRBV27
j_call: TRBJ1-6
clone_size: many
d_call: TRBD1

cdr3_aa: CASSIVGFAEAGAFF
cdr3_nt: TGTGCCAGTAGTATAGTAGGGTTTGCGGAGGCGGGGGCTTTCTTT
v_call: TRBV19
j_call: TRBJ1-1
clone_size: NA
d_call: NA

cdr3_aa: CASSEYEGYGYTF
cdr3_nt: TGTGCCAGCAGTGAGTACGAGGGCTATGGCTACACCTTC
v_call: TRBV2
j_call: TRBJ1-2
clone_size: once
d_call: NA

cdr3_aa: CASSLDRGPARGYTF
cdr3_nt: TGCGCCAGCAGCTTGGACAGGGGCCCTGCGCGTGGCTACACCTTC
v_call: TRBV5-1
j_call: TRBJ1-2
clone_size: NA
d_call: TRBD1

cdr3_aa: CASSIQGWGSYNEQFF
cdr3_nt: TGTGCCAGCAGCATACAGGGGTGGGGCTCCTACAATGAGCAGTTCTTC
v_call: TRBV7-3
j_call: TRBJ2-1
clone_size: NA
d_call: TRBD1

cdr3_aa: CASSSRRTGATIYF
cdr3_nt: TGTGCCAGCAGTTCTCGCCGGACAGGGGCCACCATATATTTT
v_call: TRBV27
j_call: TRBJ1-3
clone_size: NA
d_call: TRBD1

cdr3_aa: CASSASGGQGKPEAFF
cdr3_nt: TGTGCCAGTAGTGCGAGCGGGGGACAGGGAAAACCTGAAGCTTTCTTT
v_call: TRBV19
j_call: TRBJ1-1
clone_size: NA
d_call: TRBD1

cdr3_aa: CASSDPRTGRNTEAFF
cdr3_nt: TGTGCCAGCAGTGACCCCCGGACAGGGAGGAACACTGAAGCTTTCTTT
v_call: TRBV6-1
j_call: TRBJ1-1
clone_size: NA
d_call: TRBD1

cdr3_aa: CAITTTDRGTAYGYTF
cdr3_nt: TGTGCCATCACGACGACGGACAGGGGTACCGCCTATGGCTACACCTTC
v_call: TRBV28
j_call: TRBJ1-2
clone_size: NA
d_call: TRBD1

cdr3_aa: CASGQNSDYGYTF
cdr3_nt: TGTGCCAGCGGACAGAATTCGGACTATGGCTACACCTTC
v_call: TRBV10-3
j_call: TRBJ1-2
clone_size: NA
d_call: NA

cdr3_aa: CASSITGTGNTIYF
cdr3_nt: TGTGCCAGTAGTATAACAGGGACTGGAAACACCATATATTTT
v_call: TRBV19
j_call: TRBJ1-3
clone_size: NA
d_call: NA

cdr3_aa: CASSGGAEQYF
cdr3_nt: TGTGCCAGCAGTGGGGGGGCCGAGCAGTACTTC
v_call: TRBV3-1/TRBV3-2
j_call: TRBJ2-7
clone_size: NA
d_call: NA

cdr3_aa: CATSRGGQIMNTEAFF
cdr3_nt: TGTGCCACCAGCAGAGGCGGACAGATCATGAACACTGAAGCTTTCTTT
v_call: TRBV15
j_call: TRBJ1-1
clone_size: NA
d_call: NA

cdr3_aa: CAWNRANQPQHF
cdr3_nt: TGTGCCTGGAACAGGGCGAATCAGCCCCAGCATTTT
v_call: TRBV30
j_call: TRBJ1-5
clone_size: NA
d_call: NA

cdr3_aa: CASSFSGGDGYTF
cdr3_nt: TGTGCCAGCAGTTTTTCGGGCGGGGATGGCTACACCTTC
v_call: TRBV27
j_call: TRBJ1-2
clone_size: NA
d_call: NA

cdr3_aa: CASSVPGEETQYF
cdr3_nt: TGTGCCAGCAGCGTACCCGGGGAGGAGACCCAGTACTTC
v_call: TRBV9
j_call: TRBJ2-5
clone_size: once
d_call: NA

cdr3_aa: CASSPREGNSPLHF
cdr3_nt: TGTGCCAGCAGCCCGCGGGAGGGGAATTCACCCCTCCACTTT
v_call: TRBV9
j_call: TRBJ1-6
clone_size: NA
d_call: NA

cdr3_aa: CASSPRTEESENTIYF
cdr3_nt: TGTGCCAGCAGCCCTCGGACGGAGGAAAGCGAAAACACCATATATTTT
v_call: TRBV7-7
j_call: TRBJ1-3
clone_size: few
d_call: NA

cdr3_aa: CASRKIIGGTGDSEAFF
cdr3_nt: TGTGCCAGCAGAAAAATTATAGGGGGCACAGGGGATAGTGAAGCTTTCTTT
v_call: TRBV27
j_call: TRBJ1-1
clone_size: once
d_call: TRBD1

cdr3_aa: CASSPEDQPQHF
cdr3_nt: TGTGCCAGCTCACCAGAGGATCAGCCCCAGCATTTT
v_call: TRBV18
j_call: TRBJ1-5
clone_size: few
d_call: NA

cdr3_aa: CASSASYRGRVRYEQYF
cdr3_nt: TGTGCCAGCAGCGCCTCTTACAGGGGGCGCGTTCGGTACGAGCAGTACTTC
v_call: TRBV11-2
j_call: TRBJ2-7
clone_size: once
d_call: TRBD1

cdr3_aa: CAMLSSGDSYEQYF
cdr3_nt: TGTGCCATGCTTTCTAGCGGGGACTCCTACGAGCAGTACTTC
v_call: TRBV2
j_call: TRBJ2-7
clone_size: NA
d_call: TRBD2

cdr3_aa: CASSFRQAFGDTQYF
cdr3_nt: TGTGCCAGCAGCTTCCGACAGGCCTTTGGCGATACGCAGTATTTT
v_call: TRBV7-9
j_call: TRBJ2-3
clone_size: NA
d_call: NA

cdr3_aa: CASSPPGLAGYNEQFF
cdr3_nt: TGTGCCAGCAGTCCGCCGGGACTAGCAGGATACAATGAGCAGTTCTTC
v_call: TRBV11-2
j_call: TRBJ2-1
clone_size: few
d_call: TRBD2

cdr3_aa: CASSRTVELYEQYF
cdr3_nt: TGTGCCAGCAGCAGGACTGTGGAGTTATACGAGCAGTACTTC
v_call: TRBV2
j_call: TRBJ2-7
clone_size: NA
d_call: NA

cdr3_aa: CASNRGDTEAFF
cdr3_nt: TGCGCCAGTAACAGGGGGGACACTGAAGCTTTCTTT
v_call: TRBV10-2
j_call: TRBJ1-1
clone_size: NA
d_call: TRBD1

cdr3_aa: CASSSPGTEAFF
cdr3_nt: TGTGCCAGCAGCTCCCCCGGGACAGAAGCTTTCTTT
v_call: TRBV9
j_call: TRBJ1-1
clone_size: NA
d_call: NA

cdr3_aa: CASRGGNQPQHF
cdr3_nt: TGTGCCAGTAGGGGGGGAAATCAGCCCCAGCATTTT
v_call: TRBV19
j_call: TRBJ1-5
clone_size: NA
d_call: NA

cdr3_aa: CASSFTGTPLHF
cdr3_nt: TGTGCCAGCAGTTTTACGGGGACACCCCTCCACTTT
v_call: TRBV27
j_call: TRBJ1-6
clone_size: NA
d_call: NA

cdr3_aa: CSGREGTGEKLFF
cdr3_nt: TGCAGCGGCCGGGAGGGGACGGGGGAAAAACTGTTTTTT
v_call: TRBV29-1
j_call: TRBJ1-4
clone_size: NA
d_call: NA

cdr3_aa: CASSLSSSYEQYF
cdr3_nt: TGTGCCAGCAGTTTAAGTAGCTCCTACGAGCAGTACTTC
v_call: TRBV28
j_call: TRBJ2-7
clone_size: many
d_call: NA

cdr3_aa: CASRAGDRGNSPLHF
cdr3_nt: TGTGCCAGCAGGGCAGGAGACAGGGGTAATTCACCCCTCCACTTT
v_call: TRBV2
j_call: TRBJ1-6
clone_size: NA
d_call: TRBD1

cdr3_aa: CASRHRGRSTEAFF
cdr3_nt: TGTGCCAGCAGACACAGGGGGCGGAGCACTGAAGCTTTCTTT
v_call: TRBV6-5
j_call: TRBJ1-1
clone_size: NA
d_call: TRBD1

cdr3_aa: CASSPSRGGLGEQYF
cdr3_nt: TGTGCCAGCTCTCCGTCTAGGGGGGGGCTTGGCGAGCAGTACTTC
v_call: TRBV18
j_call: TRBJ2-7
clone_size: NA
d_call: NA

cdr3_aa: CASSRSGQPNEKLFF
cdr3_nt: TGTGCCAGCTCACGATCGGGACAACCTAATGAAAAACTGTTTTTT
v_call: TRBV18
j_call: TRBJ1-4
clone_size: NA
d_call: NA

cdr3_aa: CARRSAGSGNTIYF
cdr3_nt: TGTGCCCGACGGAGTGCGGGCTCTGGAAACACCATATATTTT
v_call: TRBV30
j_call: TRBJ1-3
clone_size: NA
d_call: NA